This TCR beta chain was obtained from a study of graft-versus-host responses after intestinal transplantation. As concerns this clone: Its antigen is unknown.

Study results and limitations: Recipient-marrow GvH clones were detected, some having first appeared in ileum or blood.

Trimming left V 6 bases short and J 1 base short, with 23 bases between. Germline CDR1 reads SGHRS; CDR2 reads YFSETQ. This CDR3 has 17 amino acids. Profiled with immunoSEQ multiplex PCR; TCRdb holds only in-frame clones, not every one. The table includes over 45,000 clones, about 90% detected once. This sequence was found in a human patient who received an intestinal transplant, so some T cells may come from the graft donor. J is TRBJ2-7 and V is TRBV5-1; D is perhaps TRBD1 (8 bases). Sequencing was performed on PBMCs, taken 26 days after transplant. The CDR3 here is CASTARSGTGSSYEQYF. In DNA form, the CDR3 reads TGCGCCAGCACCGCCAGAAGCGGGACAGGTTCTTCCTACGAGCAGTACTTC.